This TCR beta chain was identified during a study of tumor-infiltrating lymphocytes in primary liver carcinoma. In the study overall: These patients were men and women whose ages were 30 to 69 years.

This CDR3 is built from 14 residues. The V gene's germline CDR1 is SGHAT and CDR2 FQNNGV. Regarding this clonotype: The junction differs from germline at one of its ends, possibly a read error.

Starting from 500 ng of total RNA, TCR beta cDNA was produced with a primer in the constant region. Library construction for TCR beta comprised three nested multiplex PCR rounds performed with slightly modified ARM-PCR. Running 9 to 11 cycles apiece, the first two PCR rounds relied on TRBV1-TRBV30 forward primers together with a C-beta reverse primer. Each CDR3 protein gets one entry after TCRdb re-called the multiplex PCR reads with MiXCR. In the table there are some 110,000 distinct CDR3 sequences, roughly three fifths of which are singletons. The study co-extracted DNA and RNA from approximately 20-30 mg of unsorted bulk tissue. Each tumor sample had over 90% viable tumor cells.

This sequence was found in a woman aged 55-70 years with primary liver carcinoma and hepatitis B virus infection. The rearrangement joins TRBV11-2 to TRBJ2-7; TRBD2 is a possible D gene (5 bases). The sample taken for sequencing was liver tumor tissue from sampling region 3. The subset: tumor region T3, left-lateral pole. The CDR3 loop reads CTSSLEGGPYLQYF. CDR3 in DNA: TGTACCAGCAGCTTAGAAGGAGGCCCCTACTTGCAGTACTTC.